The 29 T cell receptor beta chains reported below all come from one sample, sequenced in a study of CD4 T cells in relation to SARS-CoV-2 and coronaviruses. Antigens for these TCRs are unknown. The protocol was immunoSEQ multiplex PCR, while the TCRdb copy is restricted to in-frame clones and leaves out a portion. The sample lists roughly 15,000 clones; about four fifths were seen once. Before the COVID-19 pandemic, during about 2010-2018, CD4+ T cells were taken from unexposed donors. Isolation of CD4+ T cells took place after about 10 days in culture. Sequenced sample: CD4+ T cells from PBMCs, cultured in vitro. Receptors were obtained from a human donor in good health.

In this sample, this clone turned up once. The genes are TRBV5-6 and TRBJ1-5, with 7 bases fitting TRBD1. V trimming: 4 bases; J trimming: 6 bases; junction bases outside the gene matches: 4. The germline CDR1 and CDR2 sequences are SGHDT and YYEEEE. This CDR3 region has 13 residues. CDR3 nucleotide sequence: TGTGCCAGCAGCGACTACAGGGGTCAGCCCCAGCATTTT. Translated: CASSDYRGQPQHF.

V is TRBV7-9 and J is TRBJ1-4; D gene ambiguous. Germline loops: CDR1 SEHNR, CDR2 FQNEAQ (reference sequence). Trimming pared 5 bases from V and 7 bases from J, leaving 17 bases between. The CDR3 runs to 15 residues. CDR3 DNA sequence: TGTGCCAGCAGCCCACGTGTCGGGGAGGGTGAAAAACTGTTTTTT. As protein: CASSPRVGEGEKLFF.

The CDR3 region has the DNA TGCGCCAGCAGCTTGGTTACAGATGCCTACGAGCAGTACTTC. Amino acids: CASSLVTDAYEQYF. V usage is TRBV5-1 and J usage is TRBJ2-7; D is uncertain. The CDR3 has 14 amino acids. The V and J ends lost 0 bases and 2 bases respectively, with 9 bases between them. CDR1 is SGHRS, CDR2 YFSETQ, per germline. The variable domain in full, completed from reference TRBV5-1 and TRBJ2-7, reads KAGVTQTPRYLIKTRGQQVTLSCSPISGHRSVSWYQQTPGQGLQFLFEYFSETQRNKGNFPGRFSGRQFSNSRSEMNVSTLELGDSALYLCASSLVTDAYEQYFGPGTRLTVT.

The V gene is TRBV7-8, the J gene TRBJ1-6; D not resolved. Germline CDR1 is SGHVS and CDR2 is FQNEAQ. This CDR3 comprises 14 residues. V lost 5 bases, J lost 10 bases, and 15 bases lay in between. CDR3 nucleotide sequence: TGTGCCAGCAGCCCCCGGACCGAACGGTCACCCCTCCACTTT. This translates into CASSPRTERSPLHF. Full variable domain (outside the CDR3, taken from reference TRBV7-8 and TRBJ1-6): GAGVSQSPRYKVAKRGQDVALRCDPISGHVSLFWYQQALGQGPEFLTYFQNEAQLDKSGLPSDRFFAERPEGSVSTLKIQRTQQEDSAVYLCASSPRTERSPLHFGNGTRLTVT.

The chain employs TRBV7-2 and TRBJ2-3; 9 bases are a match to TRBD2. After removal of 2 bases from V and 4 bases from J, the junction contained 7 bases not matched to a gene. The CDR3 loop spans 16 amino acids. Germline V gives CDR1 SGHTA, CDR2 FQGNSA. The CDR3 reads CASSLRAGGHPDTQYF. For the CDR3, the DNA is TGTGCCAGCAGCTTAAGGGCGGGGGGGCACCCAGATACGCAGTATTTT.

The genes are TRBV6-1 and TRBJ2-6; D gene uncertain. Germline V CDR1 and CDR2: MNHNS, SASEGT. The CDR3 runs to 15 residues. The ends were cut back, 2 bases at V and 1 base at J, with 6 bases in the middle. The DNA of the CDR3 is TGTGCCAGCAGTGAAAGTGTTTCTGGGGCCAACGTCCTGACTTTC. Translation: CASSESVSGANVLTF.

The chain is built from TRBV19 and TRBJ1-5; no definite D call. Germline lookup yields CDR1 LNHDA and CDR2 SQIVND (reference sequence). The CDR3 is 13 residues long. V shed 2 bases and J shed 7 bases, with 9 bases lying between them. CDR3 coding DNA: TGTGCCAGTAGTATAAGTTTTCGGCAGCCCCAGCATTTT. This gives the protein CASSISFRQPQHF. The complete variable domain, with remaining parts taken from reference TRBV19 and TRBJ1-5, reads DGGITQSPKYLFRKEGQNVTLSCEQNLNHDAMYWYRQDPGQGLRLIYYSQIVNDFQKGDIAEGYSVSREKKESFPLTVTSAQKNPTAFYLCASSISFRQPQHFGDGTRLSIL.

The chain couples TRBV3-1 (or the pseudogene TRBV3-2) to TRBJ2-1; no firm D call. This CDR3 is built from 14 residues. Germline V gives CDR1 LGHDT, CDR2 YNNKEL (reference sequence). Trimming took off 1 base at V and 2 bases at J, with 6 bases between the two ends. Here the CDR3 DNA reads TGTGCCAGCAGCCAAGCTCGGGCCTACAATGAGCAGTTCTTC. It codes for CASSQARAYNEQFF.

The chain couples TRBV7-9 to TRBJ1-2; D is unresolved. The CDR3 runs to 13 residues. Trimming cost V 5 bases and J 2 bases, with 9 bases left between them. The V gene's germline CDR1 is SEHNR and CDR2 FQNEAQ (reference sequence). The CDR3 DNA sequence: TGTGCCAGCAGCGGGATGATGAACTATGGCTACACCTTC. This codes for CASSGMMNYGYTF.

V is TRBV11-3 and J is TRBJ2-2; 7 bases fit TRBD1. Germline CDR1 and CDR2: SGHNT and YENEEA. The junction had 7 bases not matched to a gene; V was cut back by 3 bases and J by 0 bases. This CDR3 is 17 amino acids long. Here the CDR3 DNA reads TGTGCCAGCAGCTTCCATTCAGGGGGTACGAACACCGGGGAGCTGTTTTTT. Its translation: CASSFHSGGTNTGELFF.

DNA of the CDR3: TGCGCCAGCAGGATGGGTCAATCTACATATGGCTACACCTTC. Protein: CASRMGQSTYGYTF. The chain is built from TRBV5-1 and TRBJ1-2; D not certain. Germline CDR1 SGHRS, CDR2 YFSETQ. This CDR3 has 14 residues. V was trimmed by 5 bases and J by 5 bases, leaving 16 bases between them. Complete variable domain (other parts from reference TRBV5-1 and TRBJ1-2): KAGVTQTPRYLIKTRGQQVTLSCSPISGHRSVSWYQQTPGQGLQFLFEYFSETQRNKGNFPGRFSGRQFSNSRSEMNVSTLELGDSALYLCASRMGQSTYGYTFGSGTRLTVV.

This clone was recorded a few times. The V and J genes are TRBV4-1 and TRBJ1-5; maybe TRBD1 (6 bases). Germline CDR1 is MGHRA and CDR2 is YSYEKL. CDR3 length equals 17 residues. V was shortened by 1 base and J by 3 bases, with 16 bases between the two germline ends. CDR3 sequence reads: CASSQGRQARNNQPQHF. Written as DNA, the CDR3 is TGCGCCAGCAGCCAAGGGCGACAGGCGAGGAACAATCAGCCCCAGCATTTT.

This clone was seen once. This sequence joins TRBV6-4 and TRBJ1-2; TRBD1 matches at 9 bases. The J segment lost 5 bases and the V segment lost 6 bases, leaving 4 bases of the junction unmatched. From germline, CDR1 is MRHNA and CDR2 SNTAGT. The CDR3 runs to 13 residues. For the CDR3, the DNA is TGTGCCAGCAGCCTTGACAGGGGGTATGGCTACACCTTC. This sequence encodes CASSLDRGYGYTF.

The chain recombines TRBV3-1 (or the pseudogene TRBV3-2) with TRBJ2-7, with D uncertain. From germline, CDR1 is LGHDT and CDR2 YNNKEL (reference sequence). Between the trimmed V and J ends, which lost 10 bases and 3 bases, there was a span of 13 bases. This CDR3 contains 12 residues. As DNA, the CDR3 is TGTGCCACAGAGGACCACAACTACGAGCAGTACTTC. Its protein product is CATEDHNYEQYF.

The chain links TRBV4-1 to TRBJ1-3, with TRBD1 as a possible D gene (5 bases). Germline lookup yields CDR1 MGHRA and CDR2 YSYEKL. This CDR3 spans 15 amino acids. Trimming shortened V by 8 bases and J by 2 bases, and 16 bases separated the two germline ends. The CDR3 region has the DNA TGCGCCAGCGGGGCTTTGGGGCTGACTGGAAACACCATATATTTT. Translation gives CASGALGLTGNTIYF.

CDR3 nucleotides: TGTGCCAGCTCACCACCAGGGGCCGGTGTTAGGTCTGAAGCTTTCTTT. Residues: CASSPPGAGVRSEAFF. This chain connects TRBV18 to TRBJ1-1; D may be TRBD1 (5 bases). Germline CDR1 KGHSH, CDR2 LQKENI. The CDR3 extends over 16 amino acids. Between the trimmed V and J ends, which lost 0 bases and 6 bases, there was a span of 17 bases.

The chain carries TRBV7-2 and TRBJ2-2; D perhaps matches TRBD2 (6 bases). With 5 bases removed from V and 7 bases from J, the gap between germline ends came to 20 bases. CDR1 and CDR2 from the germline V gene are SGHTA and FQGNSA. The CDR3 runs 16 residues. Written as DNA, the CDR3 is TGTGCCAGCAGCATATACGGCGGGGACCCCAGCGGGGAGCTGTTTTTT. Protein: CASSIYGGDPSGELFF.

This chain uses TRBV7-8 with TRBJ1-4; a weak D match, TRBD1 (5 bases). This CDR3 contains 16 residues. The V end lost 5 bases, the J end lost 7 bases, and 20 bases lay between the germline ends. The germline CDR1 and CDR2 sequences are SGHVS and FQNEAQ. The CDR3, as DNA: TGTGCCAGCAGCCGCGCCTTGGGGCTAGGTAGTGAAAAACTGTTTTTT. It encodes CASSRALGLGSEKLFF.

This sequence joins TRBV28 and TRBJ1-1, with D possibly being TRBD1 (5 bases). The V end lost 8 bases, the J end lost 0 bases, and 19 bases lay between the germline ends. This CDR3 spans 16 amino acids. CDR1 is MDHEN and CDR2 is SYDVKM in the germline V gene. Here the CDR3 reads CASYSGDKFMNTEAFF. The DNA of the CDR3 is TGTGCCAGCTACTCGGGGGATAAGTTCATGAACACTGAAGCTTTCTTT.

The rearrangement links TRBV6-5 to TRBJ1-1; 7 positions agree with TRBD1. The CDR3 spans 13 residues. CDR1 and CDR2 (germline): MNHEY, SVGAGI. V was pared by 4 bases and J by 6 bases, with 5 bases of the junction left unmatched. The CDR3: CASSSPGTAEAFF. The DNA for the CDR3 is TGTGCCAGCAGTTCGCCCGGGACAGCTGAAGCTTTCTTT.

This chain's CDR3 is CASSLRQGSTGELFF. The CDR3, as DNA: TGTGCCAGCAGCCTCCGACAGGGTAGCACCGGGGAGCTGTTTTTT. The rearrangement links TRBV7-6 to TRBJ2-2, with TRBD1 identical over 7 bases. CDR1 and CDR2 from the germline V gene are SGHVS and FNYEAQ. This CDR3 has 15 amino acids. The V gene end was trimmed by 5 bases and the J gene end by 4 bases; junction bases not matched to a gene: 7.

The chain carries TRBV18 and TRBJ1-1; D unclear. CDR3 size: 11 residues. V lost 6 bases, J lost 8 bases, and 10 bases lay in between. Looked up from germline, CDR1 is KGHSH and CDR2 is LQKENI. The CDR3 loop reads CASSLSLEAFF. The CDR3 DNA sequence: TGTGCCAGCTCGCTCAGCCTAGAAGCTTTCTTT.

The genes are TRBV7-2 and TRBJ2-7; 8 bases match TRBD1. CDR3 size: 15 residues. Trimming took 5 bases from V and 0 from J; bases not matched to a gene: 6. Germline CDR1 reads SGHTA; CDR2 reads FQGNSA. The CDR3 nucleotides are TGTGCCAGCAGCCCTAGGACAGGGAACTCCTACGAGCAGTACTTC. Translation: CASSPRTGNSYEQYF.

The V and J genes are TRBV5-1 and TRBJ2-7, with D possibly being TRBD2 (5 bases). V dropped 4 bases and J dropped 7 bases, with 18 bases sitting between them. Germline CDR1 reads SGHRS; CDR2 reads YFSETQ. This CDR3 is 14 amino acids long. CDR3 DNA: TGCGCCAGCAGCATCAGGACGGGATCGGGGGAGCAGTACTTC. Its protein is CASSIRTGSGEQYF.

On this clone itself: At one end the junction does not follow the germline gene, possibly because of a read error. The J gene is TRBJ2-1, the V gene TRBV7-2; possibly TRBD2 for D (5 bases). The germline gives CDR1 SGHTA, CDR2 FQGNSA. The CDR3 runs to 14 residues. The CDR3 nucleotides read TGTGCCAGCAGCTTATCCGGGGAGTACAATGAACAGTTCTTC. The encoded protein is CASSLSGEYNEQFF.

This sequence joins TRBV21-1 and TRBJ2-1; the table's D call TRBD1 went unverified against the DNA. TRBV21-1 has pseudogene status. CDR3 length equals 17 residues. The CDR3 nucleotides are TGTGCCAGCAGCAATCCCGGACAGGGACCCTCCTACAATGAGCAGTTCTTC. This encodes CASSNPGQGPSYNEQFF.

V gene TRBV5-1 combines with J gene TRBJ2-7; D is perhaps TRBD1 or TRBD2 (5 bases each). CDR1 is SGHRS and CDR2 is YFSETQ in the germline V gene. The V end was cut by 6 bases, the J end by 6 bases, with 19 bases between. The CDR3 runs to 14 residues. CDR3 in DNA: TGCGCCAGCAAATCCCGGGGCGCCTCCGTCGAGCAGTACTTC. Translating it yields CASKSRGASVEQYF.

V gene TRBV14 combines with J gene TRBJ2-5; TRBD1 is a possible D gene (5 bases). Germline assignment: CDR1 SGHDN and CDR2 FVKESK. The CDR3 totals 15 residues. With 4 bases removed from V and 5 bases from J, the gap between germline ends came to 17 bases. DNA for the CDR3: TGTGCCAGCAGCCCAGTAGGGGCGCAGTGGGAGACCCAGTACTTC. This sequence encodes CASSPVGAQWETQYF.

The rearrangement uses TRBV20-1 and TRBJ2-1; D not resolved. Deletions cut 2 bases from V and 4 bases from J, with 3 bases between. This CDR3 comprises 11 residues. Looked up from germline, CDR1 is DFQATT and CDR2 is SNEGSKA (reference sequence). The CDR3 DNA is TGCAGTGCTAGACCGTACAATGAGCAGTTCTTC. Protein: CSARPYNEQFF.